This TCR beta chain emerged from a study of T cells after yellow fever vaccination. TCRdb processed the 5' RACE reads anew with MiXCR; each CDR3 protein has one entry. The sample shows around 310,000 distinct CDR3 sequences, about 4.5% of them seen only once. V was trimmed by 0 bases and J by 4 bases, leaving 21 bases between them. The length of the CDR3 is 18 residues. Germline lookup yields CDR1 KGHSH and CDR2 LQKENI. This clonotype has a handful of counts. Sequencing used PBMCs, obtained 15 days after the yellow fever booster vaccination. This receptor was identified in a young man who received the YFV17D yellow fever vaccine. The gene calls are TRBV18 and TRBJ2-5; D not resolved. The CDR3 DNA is TGTGCCAGCTCACCACCGGGGTCTGGTCGGGCCGGAAGAGAGACCCAGTACTTC. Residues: CASSPPGSGRAGRETQYF.